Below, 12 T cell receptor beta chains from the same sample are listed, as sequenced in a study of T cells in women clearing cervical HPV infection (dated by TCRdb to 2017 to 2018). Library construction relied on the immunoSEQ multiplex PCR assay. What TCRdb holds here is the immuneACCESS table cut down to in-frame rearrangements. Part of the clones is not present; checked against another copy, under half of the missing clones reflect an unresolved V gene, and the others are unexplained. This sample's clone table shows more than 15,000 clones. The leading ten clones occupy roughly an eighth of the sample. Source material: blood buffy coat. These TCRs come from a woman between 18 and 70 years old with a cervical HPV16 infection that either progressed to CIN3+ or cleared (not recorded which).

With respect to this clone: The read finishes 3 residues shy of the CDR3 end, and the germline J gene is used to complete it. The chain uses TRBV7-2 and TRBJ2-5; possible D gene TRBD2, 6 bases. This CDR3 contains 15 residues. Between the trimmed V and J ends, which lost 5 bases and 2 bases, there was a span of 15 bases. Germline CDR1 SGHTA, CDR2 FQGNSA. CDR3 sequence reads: CASSLTYGTQETQYF. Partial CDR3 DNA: TGTGCCAGCAGCCTCACATACGGGACTCAAGAGACC.

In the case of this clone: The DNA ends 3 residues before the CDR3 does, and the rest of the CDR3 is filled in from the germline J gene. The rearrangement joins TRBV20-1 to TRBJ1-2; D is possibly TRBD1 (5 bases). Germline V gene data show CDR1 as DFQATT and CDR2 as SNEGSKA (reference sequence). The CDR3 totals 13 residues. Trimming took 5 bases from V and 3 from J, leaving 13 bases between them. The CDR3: CSAEDSIYYGYTF. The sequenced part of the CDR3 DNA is TGCAGTGCTGAAGACAGCATTTACTATGGC.

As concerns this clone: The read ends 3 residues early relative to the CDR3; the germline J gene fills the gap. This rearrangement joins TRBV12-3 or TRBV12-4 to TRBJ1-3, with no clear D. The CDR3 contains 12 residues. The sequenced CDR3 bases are TGTGCCAGCAGTTTAGCTGGTTCAGCC. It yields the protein CASSLAGSA. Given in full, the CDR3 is CASSLAGSAIYF.

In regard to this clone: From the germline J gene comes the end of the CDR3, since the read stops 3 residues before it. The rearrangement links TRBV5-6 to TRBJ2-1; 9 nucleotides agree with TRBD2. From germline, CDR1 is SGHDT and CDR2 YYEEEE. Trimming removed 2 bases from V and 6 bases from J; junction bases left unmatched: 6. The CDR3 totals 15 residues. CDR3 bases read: TGTGCCAGCAGCTTTGGAGCGGGGGGCGGCAATGAG. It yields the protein CASSFGAGGGNE. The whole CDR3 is CASSFGAGGGNEQFF.

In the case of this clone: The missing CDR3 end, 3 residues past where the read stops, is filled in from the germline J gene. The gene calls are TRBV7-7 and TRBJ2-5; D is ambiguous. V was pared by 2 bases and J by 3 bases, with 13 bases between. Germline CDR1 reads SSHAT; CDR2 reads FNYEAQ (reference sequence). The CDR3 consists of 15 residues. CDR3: CASSLSVFREETQYF. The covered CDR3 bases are TGTGCCAGCAGCTTAAGCGTTTTCCGGGAAGAGACC.

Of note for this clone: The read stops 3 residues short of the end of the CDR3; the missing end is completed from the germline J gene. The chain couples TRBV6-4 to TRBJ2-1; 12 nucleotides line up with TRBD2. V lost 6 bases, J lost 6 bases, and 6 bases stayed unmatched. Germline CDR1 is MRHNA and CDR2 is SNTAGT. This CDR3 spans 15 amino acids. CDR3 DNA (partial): TGTGCCAGCAGCTGGACTAGCGGGAACGGCAATGAG. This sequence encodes CASSWTSGNGNE. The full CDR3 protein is CASSWTSGNGNEQFF.

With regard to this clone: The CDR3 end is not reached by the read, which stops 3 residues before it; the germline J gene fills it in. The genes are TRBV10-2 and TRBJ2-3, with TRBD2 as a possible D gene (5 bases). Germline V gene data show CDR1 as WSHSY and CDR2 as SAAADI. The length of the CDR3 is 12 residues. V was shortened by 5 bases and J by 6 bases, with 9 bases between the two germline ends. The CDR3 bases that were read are TGCGCCAGCAGTACTAGGCTCGATACG. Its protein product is CASSTRLDT. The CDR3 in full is CASSTRLDTQYF.

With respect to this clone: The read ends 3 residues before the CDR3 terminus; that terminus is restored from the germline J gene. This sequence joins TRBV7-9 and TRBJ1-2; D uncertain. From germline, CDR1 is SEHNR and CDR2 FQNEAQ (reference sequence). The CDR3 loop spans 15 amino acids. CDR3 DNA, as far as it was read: TGTGCCAGCAGCTTAGGCGGCTCCTCCTACAATGAC. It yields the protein CASSLGGSSYND. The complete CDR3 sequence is CASSLGGSSYNDYTF.

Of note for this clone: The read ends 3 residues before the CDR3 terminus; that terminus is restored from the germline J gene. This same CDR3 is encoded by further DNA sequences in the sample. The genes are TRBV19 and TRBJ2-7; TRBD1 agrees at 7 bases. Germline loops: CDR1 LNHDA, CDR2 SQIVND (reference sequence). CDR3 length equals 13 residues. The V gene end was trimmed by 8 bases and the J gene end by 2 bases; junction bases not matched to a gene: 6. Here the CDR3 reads CASSPGQTYEQYF. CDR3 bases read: TGTGCCAGTTCACCGGGACAGACCTACGAG.

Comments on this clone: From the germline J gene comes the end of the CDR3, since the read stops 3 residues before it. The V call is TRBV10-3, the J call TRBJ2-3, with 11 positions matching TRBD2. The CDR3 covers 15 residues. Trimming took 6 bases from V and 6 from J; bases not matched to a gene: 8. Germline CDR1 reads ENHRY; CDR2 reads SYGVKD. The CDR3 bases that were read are TGTGCCATCAGACCGGGACTAGCGGTAGGGGATACG. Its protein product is CAIRPGLAVGDT. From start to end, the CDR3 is CAIRPGLAVGDTQYF.

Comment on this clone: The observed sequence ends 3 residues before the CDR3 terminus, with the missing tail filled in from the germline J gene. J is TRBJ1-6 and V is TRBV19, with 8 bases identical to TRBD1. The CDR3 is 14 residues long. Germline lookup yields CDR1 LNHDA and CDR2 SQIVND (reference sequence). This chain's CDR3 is CASNPGQASITLHF. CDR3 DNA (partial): TGTGCCAGTAATCCGGGACAGGCCTCAATCACC.

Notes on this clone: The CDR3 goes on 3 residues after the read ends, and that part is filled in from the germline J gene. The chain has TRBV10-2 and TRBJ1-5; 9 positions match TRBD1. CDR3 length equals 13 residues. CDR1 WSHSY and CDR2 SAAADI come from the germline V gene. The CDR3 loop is CASPGQGLFPQHF. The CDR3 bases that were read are TGCGCCAGCCCGGGACAGGGTCTATTTCCC.